This T cell receptor (beta chain) was sequenced in a study of cytomegalovirus exposure and HLA in healthy donors. Data came from immunoSEQ multiplex PCR; TCRdb stores just in-frame clones and leaves some out. This sample yields some 200,000 clones, of which just over 90% are seen a single time; more than 1% belongs to the top ten. The CDR3 runs to 12 residues. Germline CDR1 is SGHTA and CDR2 is FQGNSA. Trimming shortened V by 11 bases and J by 0 bases, and 10 bases separated the two germline ends. This rearrangement joins TRBV7-2 to TRBJ1-1; D is perhaps TRBD1 (5 bases). The sequenced sample consisted of PBMCs. The sequence was collected from a woman under 30 in good health and CMV-seronegative. The DNA for the CDR3 is TGTGCCGGGGCTCGGGTGAACACTGAAGCTTTCTTT. It translates to CAGARVNTEAFF. Full variable domain (missing parts from reference TRBV7-2 and TRBJ1-1): GAGVSQSPSNKVTEKGKDVELRCDPISGHTALYWYRQSLGQGLEFLIYFQGNSAPDKSGLPSDRFSAERTGGSVSTLTIQRTQQEDSAVYLCAGARVNTEAFFGQGTRLTVV.